This record looks at one TCR beta chain sequence and its context. The source of the sample is a study of blood T cell repertoires in COVID-19. Study summary: Acute and convalescent COVID-19 specimens originated in the United States, Italy and Spain. PBMCs, B-cell-depleted T cells, or T cells were the source of the cDNA or gDNA that made up the material.

Per the original data handling: It was from reference gene primer amplification that nucleated cell counts were estimated. This table comes from immunoSEQ multiplex PCR, and its TCRdb copy is limited to in-frame clones, with some not included. From that table come the V and J calls and clone size; the DNA was used to work out D and trimming. The data hold approximately 74,000 clones, with around nine tenths observed a single time. Deletions cut 4 bases from V and 9 bases from J, with 17 bases between. Germline V gene lookup returns CDR1 SGHKS and CDR2 YYEKEE (reference sequence). The length of the CDR3 is 14 residues.

What was sequenced was peripheral blood. The TCR originated in a woman aged 80 or over with active or convalescent COVID-19. The chain employs TRBV5-5 and TRBJ2-1, with TRBD2 as a possible D gene (6 bases). The CDR3 spells CASSRGIWGGEQFF. For the CDR3, the DNA is TGTGCCAGCAGCCGGGGCATTTGGGGAGGTGAGCAGTTCTTC.